These T cell receptor beta chains were read from a single sample in a study of post-analysis software for immune sequencing data. TCRdb used MiXCR to reprocess the PCR reads, holding one entry per CDR3 protein. This table has approximately 770,000 distinct CDR3 sequences, more than 45% appearing once. The sample comprised blood. The receptors were gathered from a girl between 10 and 17 years old with multiple sclerosis. Each CDR3 is given with its conserved first and last residue. Each record gives: V gene, J gene, CDR3 protein.

V gene: TRBV30; J gene: TRBJ2-7; CDR3 protein: CAWSVPDSNYEQYF
V gene: TRBV27; J gene: TRBJ2-7; CDR3 protein: CASSSPDRAYEQYF
V gene: TRBV29-1; J gene: TRBJ2-1; CDR3 protein: CSVEDSPVDRATIGEQFF
V gene: TRBV27; J gene: TRBJ2-7; CDR3 protein: CASSPWLTSHEQYF
V gene: TRBV29-1; J gene: TRBJ1-1; CDR3 protein: CSVVVGFLTNTEAFF
V gene: TRBV29-1; J gene: TRBJ2-1; CDR3 protein: CSVEDQRELRYNEQFF
V gene: TRBV12-3/TRBV12-4; J gene: TRBJ2-7; CDR3 protein: CASSLLAGAVYEQYF
V gene: TRBV7-9; J gene: TRBJ2-4; CDR3 protein: CASSSEGLAKNIQYF
V gene: TRBV6-2/TRBV6-3; J gene: TRBJ2-1; CDR3 protein: CASSYLVGGGNEQFF
V gene: TRBV7-9; J gene: TRBJ2-1; CDR3 protein: CASSRDRGPLNEQFF
V gene: TRBV7-9; J gene: TRBJ2-1; CDR3 protein: CASTDRGAEQFF
V gene: TRBV6-1; J gene: NA; CDR3 protein: CASSVGRFSYEQYF